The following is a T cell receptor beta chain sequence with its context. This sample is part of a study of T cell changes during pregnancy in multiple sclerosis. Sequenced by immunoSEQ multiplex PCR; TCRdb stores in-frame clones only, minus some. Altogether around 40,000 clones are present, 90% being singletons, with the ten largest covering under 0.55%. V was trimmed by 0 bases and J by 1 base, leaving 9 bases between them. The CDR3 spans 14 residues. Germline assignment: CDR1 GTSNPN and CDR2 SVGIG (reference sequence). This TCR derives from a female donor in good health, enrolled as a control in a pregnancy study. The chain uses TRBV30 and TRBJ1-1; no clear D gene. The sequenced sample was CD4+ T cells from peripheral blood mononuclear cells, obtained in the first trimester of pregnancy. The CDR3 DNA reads TGTGCCTGGAGTGTACCACCGCGGAACACTGAAGCTTTCTTT. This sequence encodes CAWSVPPRNTEAFF.